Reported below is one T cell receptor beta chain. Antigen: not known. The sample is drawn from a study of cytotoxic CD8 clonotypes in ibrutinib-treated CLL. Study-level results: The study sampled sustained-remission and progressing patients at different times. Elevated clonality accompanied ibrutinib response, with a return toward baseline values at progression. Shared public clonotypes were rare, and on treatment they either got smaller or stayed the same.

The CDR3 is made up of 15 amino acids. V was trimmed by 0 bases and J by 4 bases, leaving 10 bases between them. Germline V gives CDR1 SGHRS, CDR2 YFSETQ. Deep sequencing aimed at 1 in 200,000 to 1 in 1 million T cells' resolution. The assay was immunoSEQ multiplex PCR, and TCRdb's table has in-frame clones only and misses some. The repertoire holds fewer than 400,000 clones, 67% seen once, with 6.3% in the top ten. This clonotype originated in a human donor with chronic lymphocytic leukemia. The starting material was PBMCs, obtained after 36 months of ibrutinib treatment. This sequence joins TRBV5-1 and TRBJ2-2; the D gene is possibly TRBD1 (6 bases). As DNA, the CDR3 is TGCGCCAGCAGCTTGGGTTGGGGGCTCACCGGGGAGCTGTTTTTT. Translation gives CASSLGWGLTGELFF.